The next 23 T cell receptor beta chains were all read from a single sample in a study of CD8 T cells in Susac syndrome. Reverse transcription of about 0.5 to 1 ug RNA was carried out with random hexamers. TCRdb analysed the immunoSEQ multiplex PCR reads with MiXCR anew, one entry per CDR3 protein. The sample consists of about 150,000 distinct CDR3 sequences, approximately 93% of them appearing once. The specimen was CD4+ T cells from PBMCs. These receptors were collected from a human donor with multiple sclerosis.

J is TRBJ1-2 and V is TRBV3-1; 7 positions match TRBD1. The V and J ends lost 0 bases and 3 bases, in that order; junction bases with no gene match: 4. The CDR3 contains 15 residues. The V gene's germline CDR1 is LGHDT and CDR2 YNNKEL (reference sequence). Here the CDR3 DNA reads TGTGCCAGCAGCCAAGATGGGACAGCAGACTATGGCTACACCTTC. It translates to CASSQDGTADYGYTF.

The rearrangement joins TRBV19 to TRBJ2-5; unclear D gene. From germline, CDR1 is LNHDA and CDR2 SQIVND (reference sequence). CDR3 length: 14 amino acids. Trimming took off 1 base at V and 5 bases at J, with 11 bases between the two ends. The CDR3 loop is CASSIANSLETQYF. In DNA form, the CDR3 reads TGTGCCAGTAGTATAGCGAACTCACTGGAGACCCAGTACTTC.

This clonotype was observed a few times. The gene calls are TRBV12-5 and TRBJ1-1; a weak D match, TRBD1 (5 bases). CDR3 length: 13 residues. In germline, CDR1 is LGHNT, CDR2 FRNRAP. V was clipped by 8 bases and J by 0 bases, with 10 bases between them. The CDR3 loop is CASNQGMNTEAFF. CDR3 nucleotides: TGTGCTAGTAATCAGGGCATGAACACTGAAGCTTTCTTT.

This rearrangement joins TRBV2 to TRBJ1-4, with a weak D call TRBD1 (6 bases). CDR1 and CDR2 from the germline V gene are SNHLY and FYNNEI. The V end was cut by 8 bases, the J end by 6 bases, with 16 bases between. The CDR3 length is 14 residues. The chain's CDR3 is CASHNTGNHEKLFF. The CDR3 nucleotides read TGTGCCAGCCATAATACAGGGAACCATGAAAAACTGTTTTTT.

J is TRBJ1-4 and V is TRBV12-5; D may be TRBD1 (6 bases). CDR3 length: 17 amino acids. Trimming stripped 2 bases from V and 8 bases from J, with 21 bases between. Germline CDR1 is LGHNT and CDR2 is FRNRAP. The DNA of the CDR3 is TGTGCTAGTGGTTTGAAATCCGGGACATACTCTAGCGAAAAACTGTTTTTT. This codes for CASGLKSGTYSSEKLFF.

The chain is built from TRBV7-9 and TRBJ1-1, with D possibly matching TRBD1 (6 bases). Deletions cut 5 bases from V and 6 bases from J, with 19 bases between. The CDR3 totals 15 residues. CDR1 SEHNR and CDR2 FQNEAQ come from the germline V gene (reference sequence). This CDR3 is CASSTRDTPPSEAFF. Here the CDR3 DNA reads TGTGCCAGCAGCACCAGGGACACACCACCCTCTGAAGCTTTCTTT. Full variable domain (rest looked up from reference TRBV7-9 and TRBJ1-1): DTGVSQNPRHKITKRGQNVTFRCDPISEHNRLYWYRQTLGQGPEFLTYFQNEAQLEKSRLLSDRFSAERPKGSFSTLEIQRTEQGDSAMYLCASSTRDTPPSEAFFGQGTRLTVV.

CDR3 residues: CASSMGDRLNTEAFF. The CDR3 DNA sequence: TGTGCCAGCAGTATGGGGGACAGGTTGAACACTGAAGCTTTCTTT. The V and J genes are TRBV28 and TRBJ1-1; TRBD1 matches at 8 bases. Germline V lookup: CDR1 MDHEN, CDR2 SYDVKM. V was pared by 5 bases and J by 0 bases, with 5 bases of the junction left unmatched. This CDR3 is built from 15 residues.

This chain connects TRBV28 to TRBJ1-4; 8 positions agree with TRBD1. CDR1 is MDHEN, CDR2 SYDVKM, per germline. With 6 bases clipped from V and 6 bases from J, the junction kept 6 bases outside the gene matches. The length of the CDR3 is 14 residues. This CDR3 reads CASSRTGKDEKLFF. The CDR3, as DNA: TGTGCCAGCAGCCGGACAGGGAAAGATGAAAAACTGTTTTTT.

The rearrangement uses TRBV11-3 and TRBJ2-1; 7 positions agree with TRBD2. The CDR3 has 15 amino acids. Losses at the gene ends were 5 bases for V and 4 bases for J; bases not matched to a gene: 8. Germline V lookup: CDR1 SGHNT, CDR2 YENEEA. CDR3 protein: CASSPGGTLYNEQFF. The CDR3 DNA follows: TGTGCCAGCAGCCCCGGGGGGACCCTATACAATGAGCAGTTCTTC.

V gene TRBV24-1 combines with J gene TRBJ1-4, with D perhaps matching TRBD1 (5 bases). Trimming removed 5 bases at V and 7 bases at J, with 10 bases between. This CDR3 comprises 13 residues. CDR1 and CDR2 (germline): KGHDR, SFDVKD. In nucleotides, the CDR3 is TGTGCCACCAGTGCGGCAGGGCGTGAAAAACTGTTTTTT. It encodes CATSAAGREKLFF.

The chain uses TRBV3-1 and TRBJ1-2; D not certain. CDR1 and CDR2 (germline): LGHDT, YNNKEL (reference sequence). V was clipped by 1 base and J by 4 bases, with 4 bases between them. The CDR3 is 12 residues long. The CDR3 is CASSQARYGYTF. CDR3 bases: TGTGCCAGCAGCCAAGCCCGCTATGGCTACACCTTC.

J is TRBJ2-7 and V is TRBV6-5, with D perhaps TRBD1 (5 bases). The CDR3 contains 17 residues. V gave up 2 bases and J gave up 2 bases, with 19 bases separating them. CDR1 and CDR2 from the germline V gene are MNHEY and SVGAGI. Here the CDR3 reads CASSYQGADLPPYEQYF. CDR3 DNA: TGTGCCAGCAGTTACCAGGGCGCAGACCTACCACCCTACGAGCAGTACTTC.

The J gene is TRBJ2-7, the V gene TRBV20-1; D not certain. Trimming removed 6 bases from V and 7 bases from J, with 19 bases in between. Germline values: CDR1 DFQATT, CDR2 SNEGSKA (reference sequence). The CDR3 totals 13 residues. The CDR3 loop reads CSAYPQSTWEQYF. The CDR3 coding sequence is TGCAGTGCATACCCGCAGTCGACTTGGGAGCAGTACTTC.

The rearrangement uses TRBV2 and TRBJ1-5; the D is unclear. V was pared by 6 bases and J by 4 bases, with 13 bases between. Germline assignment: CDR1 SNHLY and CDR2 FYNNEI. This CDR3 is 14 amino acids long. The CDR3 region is CASSDIGSNQPQHF. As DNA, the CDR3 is TGTGCCAGCAGCGACATTGGTTCGAATCAGCCCCAGCATTTT.

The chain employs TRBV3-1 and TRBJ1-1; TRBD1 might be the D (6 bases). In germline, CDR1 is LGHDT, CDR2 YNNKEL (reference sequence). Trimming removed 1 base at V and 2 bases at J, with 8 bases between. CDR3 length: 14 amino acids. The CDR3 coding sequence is TGTGCCAGCAGCCAAGCCGGGACAAACACTGAAGCTTTCTTT. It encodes CASSQAGTNTEAFF.

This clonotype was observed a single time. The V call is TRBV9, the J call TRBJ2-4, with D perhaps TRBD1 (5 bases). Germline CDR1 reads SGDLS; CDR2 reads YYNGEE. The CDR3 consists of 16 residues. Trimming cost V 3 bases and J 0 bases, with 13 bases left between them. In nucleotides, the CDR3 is TGTGCCAGCAGCGAGGGGATTATCTTAGCCAAAAACATTCAGTACTTC. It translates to CASSEGIILAKNIQYF.

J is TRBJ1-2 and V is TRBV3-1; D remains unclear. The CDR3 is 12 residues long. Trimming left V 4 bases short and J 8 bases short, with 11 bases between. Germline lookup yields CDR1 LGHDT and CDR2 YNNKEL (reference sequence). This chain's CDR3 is CASSLATEGYTF. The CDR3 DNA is TGTGCCAGCAGCCTTGCGACGGAGGGCTACACCTTC. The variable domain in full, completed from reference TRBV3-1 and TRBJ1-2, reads DTAVSQTPKYLVTQMGNDKSIKCEQNLGHDTMYWYKQDSKKFLKIMFSYNNKELIINETVPNRFSPKSPDKAHLNLHINSLELGDSAVYFCASSLATEGYTFGSGTRLTVV.

The CDR3 loop is CASSSQGGNSPLHF. In DNA, the CDR3 is TGTGCCAGCAGTTCACAGGGGGGTAATTCACCCCTCCACTTT. The chain recombines TRBV5-6 with TRBJ1-6, with TRBD1 identical over 8 bases. CDR1 and CDR2 from the germline V gene are SGHDT and YYEEEE. The J segment lost 6 bases and the V segment lost 5 bases, leaving 4 bases of the junction unmatched. The CDR3 runs to 14 residues. The whole variable domain, filled in from reference TRBV5-6 and TRBJ1-6, reads DAGVTQSPTHLIKTRGQQVTLRCSPKSGHDTVSWYQQALGQGPQFIFQYYEEEERQRGNFPDRFSGHQFPNYSSELNVNALLLGDSALYLCASSSQGGNSPLHFGNGTRLTVT.

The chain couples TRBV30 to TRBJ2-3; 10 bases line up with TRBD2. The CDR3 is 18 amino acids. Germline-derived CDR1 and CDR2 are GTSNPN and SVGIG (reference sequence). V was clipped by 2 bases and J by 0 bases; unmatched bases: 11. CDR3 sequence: CAWSQGTGLAISTDTQYF. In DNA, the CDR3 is TGTGCCTGGAGTCAAGGGACGGGACTAGCGATCAGCACAGATACGCAGTATTTT.

DNA for the CDR3: TGCAGTGCTAAAACCCCGGGTCAGCCCCAGCATTTT. This gives the protein CSAKTPGQPQHF. The chain links TRBV20-1 to TRBJ1-5; no firm D call. Germline CDR1 is DFQATT and CDR2 is SNEGSKA (reference sequence). V was trimmed by 4 bases and J by 6 bases, leaving 10 bases between them. The CDR3 length is 12 residues.

The CDR3 protein is CASSYSRGRAGLVGRGEQFF. CDR3 bases: TGTGCCAGCAGTTACTCTAGGGGCCGGGCGGGACTAGTGGGGCGGGGTGAGCAGTTCTTC. The chain combines TRBV6-5 with TRBJ2-1, with 8 bases identical to TRBD2. The CDR3 loop spans 20 amino acids. The V gene's germline CDR1 is MNHEY and CDR2 SVGAGI. Trimming at V came to 0 bases and at J to 9 bases, leaving 22 bases not matched to a gene.

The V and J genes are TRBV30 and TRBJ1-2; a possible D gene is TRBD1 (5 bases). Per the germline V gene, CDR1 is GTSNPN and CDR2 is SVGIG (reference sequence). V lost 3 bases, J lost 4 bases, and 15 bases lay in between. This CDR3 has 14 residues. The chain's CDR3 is CAWRARGPSYGYTF. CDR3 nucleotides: TGTGCCTGGAGGGCCCGGGGACCCAGCTATGGCTACACCTTC.

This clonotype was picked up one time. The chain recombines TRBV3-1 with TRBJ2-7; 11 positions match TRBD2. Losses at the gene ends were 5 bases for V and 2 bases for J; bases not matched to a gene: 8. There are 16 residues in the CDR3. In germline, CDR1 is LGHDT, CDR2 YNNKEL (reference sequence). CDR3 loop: CASSKRLAGSPYEQYF. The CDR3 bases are TGTGCCAGCAGCAAACGACTAGCGGGGTCACCCTACGAGCAGTACTTC.